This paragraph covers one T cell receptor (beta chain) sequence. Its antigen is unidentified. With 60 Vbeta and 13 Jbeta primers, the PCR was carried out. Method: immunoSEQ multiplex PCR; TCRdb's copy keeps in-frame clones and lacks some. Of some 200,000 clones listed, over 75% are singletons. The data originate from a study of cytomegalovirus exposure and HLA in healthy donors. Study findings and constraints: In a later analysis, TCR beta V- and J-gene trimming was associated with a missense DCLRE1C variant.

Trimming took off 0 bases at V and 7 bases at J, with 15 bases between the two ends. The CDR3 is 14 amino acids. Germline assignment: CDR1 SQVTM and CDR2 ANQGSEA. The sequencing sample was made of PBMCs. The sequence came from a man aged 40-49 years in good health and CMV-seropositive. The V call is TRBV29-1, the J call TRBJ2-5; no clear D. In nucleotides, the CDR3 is TGCAGCGTTGAAGATCGGGTGGGTCCGGGGACCCAGTACTTC. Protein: CSVEDRVGPGTQYF.